The T cell receptor (beta chain) described here comes from a study of blood T cell repertoires in COVID-19. Clones were read by immunoSEQ multiplex PCR, and TCRdb kept only the in-frame ones, dropping some. The table has 65,000 to 95,000 clones, about 88% seen once. The trim removed 6 bases at V and 5 bases at J, leaving 3 bases unmatched. This CDR3 spans 12 amino acids. Germline CDR1 and CDR2: SNHLY and FYNNEI. The sample was peripheral blood. The chain carries TRBV2 and TRBJ1-2; 7 bases line up with TRBD1. The source of this sequence is an older man with active or convalescent COVID-19. The DNA for the CDR3 is TGTGCCAGCAGATCAGGGGGATATGGCTACACCTTC. This translates into CASRSGGYGYTF. Combining the CDR3 with reference TRBV2 and TRBJ1-2 gives the whole variable domain EPEVTQTPSHQVTQMGQEVILRCVPISNHLYFYWYRQILGQKVEFLVSFYNNEISEKSEIFDDQFSVERPDGSNFTLKIRSTKLEDSAMYFCASRSGGYGYTFGSGTRLTVV.